This T cell receptor beta chain appears in the sequencing data of a study of technical replicates of blood from a handful of donors. This CDR3 region has 14 residues. Trimming pared 5 bases from V and 3 bases from J, leaving 13 bases between. CDR1 is LGHNA and CDR2 is YNFKEQ in the germline V gene. Libraries were prepared by immunoSEQ multiplex PCR; TCRdb keeps only in-frame clonotypes and omits some of them. Among 74,000 or so clones listed, 96% were seen once. The chain links TRBV4-2 to TRBJ1-1; the D is unclear. This clonotype originated in a human donor in good health. The sequencing sample was made of T cells isolated from PBMCs. CDR3 amino acids: CASSVRVGDTEAFF. Here the CDR3 DNA reads TGTGCCAGCAGCGTAAGAGTGGGAGACACTGAAGCTTTCTTT.